The 28 T cell receptor beta chains in this list originate from one sample, sequenced in a study of T-cell memory formation after mild COVID-19. Each CDR3 protein gets one entry after TCRdb re-called the 5' RACE reads with MiXCR. This table holds roughly 450,000 distinct CDR3 sequences, roughly 17% found once. Sequenced: PBMCs or a T cell subset sorted from them (not recorded which). Receptors originate from a man between 18 and 35 years old who had mild COVID-19 (a few samples of this study predate the infection). Cell type and time point are not known.

This clonotype was observed many times. V and J are TRBV12-3 or TRBV12-4 and TRBJ1-5; maybe TRBD1 (6 bases). V lost 7 bases, J lost 0 bases, and 13 bases lay in between. This CDR3 contains 15 residues. The CDR3 loop is CASMTGMYSNQPQHF. The CDR3 DNA follows: TGTGCCAGCATGACAGGCATGTATAGCAATCAGCCCCAGCATTTT.

The CDR3 spells CASSLWGGANTEAFF. The CDR3 nucleotides read TGCGCCAGCAGCTTGTGGGGGGGGGCGAACACTGAAGCTTTCTTT. The J gene is TRBJ1-1, the V gene TRBV5-1; D might be TRBD1 (6 bases). This CDR3 has 15 residues. The V end lost 1 base, the J end lost 1 base, and 11 bases lay between the germline ends. Germline assignment: CDR1 SGHRS and CDR2 YFSETQ.

The chain uses TRBV20-1 and TRBJ2-3, with 9 bases matching TRBD2. The V gene's germline CDR1 is DFQATT and CDR2 SNEGSKA (reference sequence). The CDR3 covers 20 residues. V shed 2 bases and J 2 bases; nucleotides not matched to a gene: 20. CDR3 sequence: CSARLHGWLAGFYLTDTQYF. The CDR3 bases are TGCAGTGCTAGATTGCACGGGTGGCTAGCGGGATTCTATCTCACAGATACGCAGTATTTT.

This rearrangement joins TRBV12-3 or TRBV12-4 to TRBJ1-1; D gene ambiguous. The V end lost 7 bases, the J end lost 7 bases, and 10 bases lay between the germline ends. The CDR3 loop spans 11 amino acids. The chain's CDR3 is CASTSGDEAFF. The CDR3 coding sequence is TGTGCCAGCACTAGCGGGGATGAAGCTTTCTTT.

J is TRBJ2-1 and V is TRBV7-2; possibly TRBD2 for D (6 bases). Germline CDR1 and CDR2: SGHTA and FQGNSA. Trimming removed 5 bases at V and 3 bases at J, with 17 bases between. The CDR3 runs 16 residues. CDR3 in DNA: TGTGCCAGCAGCGGGACGGGGACGGGGGTCTACAATGAGCAGTTCTTC. Residues: CASSGTGTGVYNEQFF.

The CDR3 bases are TGCAGTGCTAGAGAGGGGGCATCCTACAATGAGCAGTTCTTC. The encoded protein is CSAREGASYNEQFF. This chain connects TRBV20-1 to TRBJ2-1, with D possibly TRBD1 on 6 matching bases. CDR1 is DFQATT and CDR2 is SNEGSKA in the germline V gene (reference sequence). V dropped 0 bases and J dropped 1 base, with 7 bases sitting between them. The CDR3 covers 14 residues.

This clonotype has more than one count but fewer than ten. The gene calls are TRBV4-1 and TRBJ1-5; D is unresolved. V lost 5 bases and J 13 bases, leaving 12 bases between the germline ends. The CDR3 consists of 11 residues. CDR1 is MGHRA and CDR2 is YSYEKL in the germline V gene. The CDR3 DNA sequence: TGCGCCAGCAGCGACGGACCTGAGCAGCATTTT. Protein sequence: CASSDGPEQHF.

The chain has TRBV4-3 and TRBJ2-7; possibly TRBD1 for D (5 bases). V lost 6 bases and J lost 2, with 14 bases in between. This CDR3 has 14 residues. Germline V gene lookup returns CDR1 LGHNA and CDR2 YSLEER. The CDR3 DNA sequence: TGCGCCAGCAGTACAAGGGGCAAGACCTACGAGCAGTACTTC. Amino acid sequence: CASSTRGKTYEQYF.

The chain links TRBV29-1 to TRBJ2-1; 8 bases match TRBD1. V lost 7 bases, J lost 3 bases, and 8 bases stayed unmatched. This CDR3 comprises 14 residues. Germline loops: CDR1 SQVTM, CDR2 ANQGSEA. The CDR3 region is CSESDRANYNEQFF. The CDR3 DNA reads as TGCAGCGAGTCGGACAGGGCTAACTACAATGAGCAGTTCTTC.

This clonotype was seen more than once but under ten times. The chain couples TRBV7-2 to TRBJ2-5, with D tentatively TRBD1 or TRBD2 (5 bases each). V was cut by 0 bases and J by 5 bases, with 10 bases left in between. Per the germline V gene, CDR1 is SGHTA and CDR2 is FQGNSA. The CDR3 covers 14 residues. CDR3: CASSLAGTGETQYF. The CDR3 nucleotides are TGTGCCAGCAGCTTAGCTGGGACCGGTGAGACCCAGTACTTC.

The chain employs TRBV6-2 or TRBV6-3 and TRBJ2-1, with TRBD2 as a possible D gene (5 bases). Trimming left V 6 bases short and J 4 bases short, with 22 bases between. The germline CDR1 and CDR2 sequences are MNHEY and SVGEGT. This CDR3 has 17 amino acids. Here the CDR3 reads CASSLIRSPGDYNEQFF. In DNA, the CDR3 is TGTGCCAGCAGCCTCATACGATCTCCCGGGGATTACAATGAGCAGTTCTTC.

The J gene is TRBJ2-7, the V gene TRBV4-3; TRBD2 matches 7 bases. Germline CDR1 reads LGHNA; CDR2 reads YSLEER. J lost 0 bases, V lost 1 base, and 3 bases had no gene match. This CDR3 spans 15 amino acids. CDR3 protein: CASSQARDYSYEQYF. CDR3 coding DNA: TGCGCCAGCAGCCAAGCCCGGGACTACTCCTACGAGCAGTACTTC.

This chain connects TRBV10-3 to TRBJ2-5, with a weak D call TRBD2 (5 bases). V lost 6 bases and J 4 bases, leaving 9 bases between the germline ends. Looked up from germline, CDR1 is ENHRY and CDR2 is SYGVKD. The CDR3 has 12 residues. The CDR3 protein is CAIRTGGETQYF. For the CDR3, the DNA is TGTGCCATCAGGACCGGAGGAGAGACCCAGTACTTC.

This clonotype was detected only a few times. V usage is TRBV23-1 and J usage is TRBJ2-2; unclear D gene. TRBV23-1 is identified as an open reading frame with a role that is uncertain. Trimming took off 3 bases at V and 8 bases at J, with 7 bases between the two ends. The CDR3 contains 12 residues. The DNA for the CDR3 is TGCGCCAGCAGTCACAGTCGGGGGGAGCTGTTTTTT. Translated, it gives CASSHSRGELFF.

This clonotype was counted a few times. The gene calls are TRBV27 and TRBJ2-6; tentative D call: TRBD1 (7 bases). The CDR3 has 21 residues. Between the trimmed V and J ends, which lost 3 bases and 3 bases, there was a span of 27 bases. Germline CDR1 MNHEY, CDR2 SMNVEV (reference sequence). CDR3 sequence (DNA): TGTGCCAGCAGTTTCCGGCGGGAAGACAGGGCACCTCGAAATGGGGCCAACGTCCTGACTTTC. Translating gives CASSFRREDRAPRNGANVLTF. Full variable domain (remainder filled in from reference TRBV27 and TRBJ2-6): EAQVTQNPRYLITVTGKKLTVTCSQNMNHEYMSWYRQDPGLGLRQIYYSMNVEVTDKGDVPEGYKVSRKEKRNFPLILESPSPNQTSLYFCASSFRREDRAPRNGANVLTFGAGSRLTVL.

This clonotype showed up just a few times. The chain employs TRBV4-1 and TRBJ2-1; D not resolved. The CDR3 loop spans 15 amino acids. CDR1 MGHRA and CDR2 YSYEKL come from the germline V gene. Trimming took 0 bases from V and 4 from J, leaving 10 bases between them. The CDR3 DNA follows: TGCGCCAGCAGCCAAGATCCGACGGAATACAATGAGCAGTTCTTC. Its translation: CASSQDPTEYNEQFF.

The V call is TRBV20-1, the J call TRBJ1-5, with 7 nucleotides matching TRBD1. The V segment lost 0 bases and the J segment 6 bases; nucleotides outside the gene matches: 8. Germline CDR1 and CDR2: DFQATT and SNEGSKA (reference sequence). CDR3 size: 15 residues. The CDR3 protein is CSARDLRQGSQPQHF. The CDR3 DNA sequence: TGCAGTGCTAGAGATCTCCGACAGGGCTCTCAGCCCCAGCATTTT.

The table lists this clonotype with a few counts. This chain joins TRBV5-1 and TRBJ1-5; D ambiguous. This CDR3 region has 13 residues. Trimming left V 5 bases short and J 3 bases short, with 9 bases between. CDR1 SGHRS and CDR2 YFSETQ come from the germline V gene. The CDR3 spells CASRPGSNQPQHF. CDR3 sequence (DNA): TGCGCCAGCAGACCGGGATCCAATCAGCCCCAGCATTTT.

This chain links TRBV14 with TRBJ1-1; a weak D match, TRBD1 (6 bases). This CDR3 is built from 15 residues. V lost 4 bases and J 3 bases, leaving 15 bases between the germline ends. The V gene's germline CDR1 is SGHDN and CDR2 FVKESK. Written as DNA, the CDR3 is TGTGCCAGCAGCCCGGGGGGCAGGGGATACACTGAAGCTTTCTTT. Translating it yields CASSPGGRGYTEAFF.

The chain is built from TRBV6-5 and TRBJ1-5, with a tentative D call TRBD1 (6 bases). CDR1 is MNHEY and CDR2 is SVGAGI in the germline V gene. Deletions cut 2 bases from V and 0 bases from J, with 17 bases between. The CDR3 extends over 18 amino acids. The CDR3 bases are TGTGCCAGCAGTTACCATCCCCCAGGGGTTCATAGCAATCAGCCCCAGCATTTT. Amino acid sequence: CASSYHPPGVHSNQPQHF.

Many counts were recorded for this clonotype. J is TRBJ1-2 and V is TRBV7-2; TRBD1 aligns across 7 bases. V lost 4 bases and J lost 4; bases outside the gene matches: 6. CDR1 is SGHTA, CDR2 FQGNSA, per germline. The CDR3 is 14 residues long. The CDR3 sequence is CASSSRQGFYGYTF. CDR3 nucleotides: TGTGCCAGCAGCTCACGACAGGGCTTCTATGGCTACACCTTC.

This clonotype turned up a few times. The chain links TRBV19 to TRBJ2-6; tentative D call: TRBD1 (6 bases). The CDR3 is made up of 15 amino acids. V dropped 5 bases and J dropped 4 bases, with 12 bases sitting between them. Germline V gene sequence: CDR1 LNHDA, CDR2 SQIVND (reference sequence). CDR3 sequence (DNA): TGTGCCAGTAGTGTACAGGGTAAAGGGGCCAACGTCCTGACTTTC. Its translation: CASSVQGKGANVLTF.

The gene calls are TRBV7-2 and TRBJ2-2; 7 nucleotides agree with TRBD2. Germline V gives CDR1 SGHTA, CDR2 FQGNSA. The CDR3 runs 16 residues. V lost 6 bases and J lost 0; bases outside the gene matches: 7. Here the CDR3 reads CASSPPGLANTGELFF. CDR3 nucleotide sequence: TGTGCCAGCAGTCCACCAGGACTAGCGAACACCGGGGAGCTGTTTTTT.

This chain uses TRBV7-9 with TRBJ1-5, with D uncertain. The CDR3 length is 13 residues. Trimming left V 6 bases short and J 2 bases short, with 8 bases between. The V gene's germline CDR1 is SEHNR and CDR2 FQNEAQ (reference sequence). In nucleotides, the CDR3 is TGTGCCAGCAGTTGGTCAGGCAATCAGCCCCAGCATTTT. It specifies CASSWSGNQPQHF.

The sample holds a few counts of this clonotype. This chain joins TRBV19 and TRBJ1-5; 7 bases fit TRBD1. Germline CDR1 reads LNHDA; CDR2 reads SQIVND (reference sequence). CDR3 length: 14 residues. V lost 5 bases and J lost 6; bases outside the gene matches: 7. The CDR3 here is CASSRTGVGQPQHF. In nucleotides, the CDR3 is TGTGCCAGTAGTCGTACAGGGGTGGGTCAGCCCCAGCATTTT.

The V gene is TRBV5-1, the J gene TRBJ2-3; TRBD2 matches at 8 bases. The junction had 8 bases not matched to a gene; V was cut back by 7 bases and J by 4 bases. There are 14 residues in the CDR3. Germline CDR1 is SGHRS and CDR2 is YFSETQ. CDR3 nucleotides: TGCGCCAGCGCACTGGGCGGGGGGTCAGATACGCAGTATTTT. Protein sequence: CASALGGGSDTQYF.

The chain is built from TRBV7-3 and TRBJ2-1; 15 nucleotides align to TRBD2. The CDR3 runs to 16 residues. The trim removed 6 bases at V and 7 bases at J, leaving 7 bases unmatched. Germline loops: CDR1 SGHTA, CDR2 FQGTGA. This CDR3 is CASSRTSGGAGNEQFF. The CDR3 nucleotides read TGTGCCAGCAGTCGGACTAGCGGGGGGGCCGGTAATGAGCAGTTCTTC. Filled out from reference TRBV7-3 and TRBJ2-1, the complete variable domain reads GAGVSQTPSNKVTEKGKYVELRCDPISGHTALYWYRQSLGQGPEFLIYFQGTGAADDSGLPNDRFFAVRPEGSVSTLKIQRTERGDSAVYLCASSRTSGGAGNEQFFGPGTRLTVL.

This clonotype was found a few times. The chain joins TRBV6-5 to TRBJ1-3; 10 nucleotides agree with TRBD1. With V trimmed by 5 bases and J by 7 bases, 8 bases remained unmatched. The CDR3 has 15 amino acids. CDR1 and CDR2 (germline): MNHEY, SVGAGI. CDR3 nucleotides: TGTGCCAGCAGTCGTAGACAGGGGGCAGGGAACACCATATATTTT. Amino acid sequence: CASSRRQGAGNTIYF.